This section outlines one T cell receptor beta chain sequence together with its context. The antigen is unknown. A much larger clone differs from this one at a single base, so this may be a read error. Germline V gene sequence: CDR1 ENHRY, CDR2 SYGVKD. The CDR3 totals 14 residues. Trimming removed 6 bases from V and 1 base from J; junction bases left unmatched: 4. PBMCs stemmed from over 7.5 ml fresh peripheral blood. The data were taken from a study of T cells in Graves' hyperthyroidism and ophthalmopathy. Study results and caveats: Ophthalmopathy was predicted by the model a median of 6.5 months ahead of onset. Expanded thyroid clonotypes (above 0.001) were mostly also found in blood.

What was amplified from RNA transcripts were TCR beta CDR3 regions. A first-round RT-PCR of the TCR CDR3 used the HTBI primer set. TCRdb fed the multiplex PCR reads into MiXCR, producing one record per CDR3 protein. This sample yields around 600,000 distinct CDR3 sequences, of which more than 13% are seen a single time; around 7% belongs to the top ten. This clonotype was sampled from a woman aged 18-29 years with Graves' ophthalmopathy. Sequencing was done on a sample of blood. This chain joins TRBV10-3 and TRBJ2-7; 9 bases align to TRBD2. For the CDR3, the DNA is TGTGCCATCAGAGGCGGGAGGGCTTCCTACGAGCAGTACTTC. It specifies CAIRGGRASYEQYF.